The subject of this entry is one T cell receptor beta chain. This clonotype was counted only a few times. The antigen it binds to is not known. It has no much larger one-base neighbor in the sample; base qualities were not kept. This record belongs to a study of T-cell memory formation after mild COVID-19 (dated by TCRdb to about 2021). For context, the study as a whole: TCR sequence clusters from the two donors were largely donor specific. Two young, previously healthy adult volunteers made up the cohort, one male and one female. Longitudinal TCRalpha and TCRbeta repertoire sequencing tracked T-cell clones expanding and contracting after mild COVID-19 in two donors. Paper-wide results and their limitations: Some responding clones were found in pre-infection memory, which suggests that pre-existing cross-reactive memory T cells took part in the SARS-CoV-2 response. Only two mild cases were covered in the study, and larger cohorts including severe cases with pre-infection samples were considered necessary. Contracting CD4+ clones were located mainly in the CM and EM memory subsets, whereas CD8+ clones were found to be enriched in EMRA. Clones that contracted from day 15 to 85 showed balanced CD4/CD8 phenotypes, whereas a second wave of clones that expanded from day 15 to 37 leaned towards CD4+. The second-wave clones that peaked on day 37 were not confirmed to be SARS-CoV-2 specific.

Ficoll-Paque density gradient centrifugation was the method used to isolate PBMCs. The listed sequencing device is Illumina NovaSeq 6000. TCRalpha and TCRbeta cDNA libraries were constructed by 5'RACE with constant-segment primers, with sample barcodes and unique molecular identifiers being introduced. RNA was extracted from every sample with Trizol reagent. The libraries were amplified in two PCR steps, and the second step added a second sample barcode and Illumina TruSeq adapters. Sequencing of libraries was performed on an Illumina NovaSeq with 2 x 150 bp paired-end reads. The authors processed their data as follows. The reads were demultiplexed and collapsed into UMI-guided consensus sequences using migec v1.2.7. Using mixcr v2.1.11, UMI consensuses were aligned to TRA and TRB V and J templates and then assembled into clonotypes. A clonotype was counted as expanded or contracted only if both edgeR and NoisET called the change significant, with noise models trained on biological replicates. edgeR calls used a false discovery rate-adjusted p below 0.01 and a log2 fold-change threshold of 1. PCA with hierarchical clustering of max-normalized trajectories of the 1000 most abundant clonotypes was used as exploratory dynamics analysis. The CD4 or CD8 phenotype of responding clones was assigned using the separately sequenced CD4+ and CD8+ repertoires. TCRdb reworked the public reads: Q25 trimming with fastp, MiXCR clone assembly, productive beta chains retained. Rows with a matching CDR3 protein are joined into one entry that keeps the most common DNA and genes. The V and J calls come from TCRdb's annotation, not from the publication. The sample data list about 49,000 distinct CDR3 sequences, and about 28% of these were observed just once. Together, the top ten hold around 45% of the sample.

Including cysteine and phenylalanine, the CDR3 has 15 amino acids. Of the read, only the CDR3 DNA is kept; its 45 bases are in frame from base 1. Trimmed from V: 5 bases; trimmed from J: 6 bases; junction bases lacking a gene match: 7. From a lookup of the germline V gene (reference sequence), CDR1 and CDR2 are LNHNV and YYDKDF. Recombination joined TRBV15 with TRBJ2-2; 9 bases in the middle match TRBD1. Sequencing input: PBMCs or a T cell subset sorted from them (not recorded which). The sequence derives from a man between 18 and 29 years old who had mild COVID-19 (a few samples of this study predate the infection). The sample titles of this study are shuffled in the database, so cell type and time point are left out; the donor was told from shared clones. The nucleotide sequence is given as TGTGCCACCAGCCCCGGACAGGGGACGGCCGGGGAGCTGTTTTTT. This translates into CATSPGQGTAGELFF.